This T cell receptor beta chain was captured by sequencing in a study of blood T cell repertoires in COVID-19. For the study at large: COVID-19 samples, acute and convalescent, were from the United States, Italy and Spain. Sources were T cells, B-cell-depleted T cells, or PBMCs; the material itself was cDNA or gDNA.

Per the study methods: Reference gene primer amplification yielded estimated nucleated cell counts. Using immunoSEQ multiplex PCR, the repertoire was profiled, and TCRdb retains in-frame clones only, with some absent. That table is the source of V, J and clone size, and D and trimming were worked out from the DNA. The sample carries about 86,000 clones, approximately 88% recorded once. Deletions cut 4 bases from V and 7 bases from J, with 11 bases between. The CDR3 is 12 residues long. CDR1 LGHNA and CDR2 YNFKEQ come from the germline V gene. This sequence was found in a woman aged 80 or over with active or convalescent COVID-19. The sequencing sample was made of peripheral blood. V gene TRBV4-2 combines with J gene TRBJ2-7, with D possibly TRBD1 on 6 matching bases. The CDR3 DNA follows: TGTGCCAGCAGCCCCCAGGGACATGAGCAGTACTTC. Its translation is CASSPQGHEQYF.